Listed below are T cell receptor beta chains from one sample, sequenced in a study of cytomegalovirus exposure and HLA in healthy donors. The assay was immunoSEQ multiplex PCR, and TCRdb's table has in-frame clones only and misses some. The sample contains about 110,000 clones, 77% of which appear only once. Sequencing was carried out using PBMCs. Every receptor here comes from a male donor in good health and CMV-seronegative. CDR3s include the opening cysteine and the closing phenylalanine or tryptophan. Each record gives: V gene, clone size, D gene, J gene, CDR3 protein, CDR3 DNA. A D gene is named only where the DNA matches it firmly. The size entry is marked missing in some rows and otherwise reads once, few, many or a size class.

v_call: TRBV6-5
clone_size: few
d_call: NA
j_call: TRBJ1-5
cdr3_aa: CASSSRQTNQPQHF
cdr3_nt: TGTGCCAGCAGTTCCCGACAGACCAATCAGCCCCAGCATTTT

v_call: TRBV6-5
clone_size: NA
d_call: NA
j_call: TRBJ2-7
cdr3_aa: CASSYSKGVYEQYF
cdr3_nt: TGTGCCAGCAGTTACTCAAAAGGAGTCTACGAGCAGTACTTC

v_call: TRBV27
clone_size: NA
d_call: TRBD1
j_call: TRBJ2-7
cdr3_aa: CASSLGTGGPYEQYF
cdr3_nt: TGTGCCAGCAGTTTAGGGACAGGGGGCCCCTACGAGCAGTACTTC

v_call: TRBV7-8
clone_size: few
d_call: TRBD1
j_call: TRBJ2-7
cdr3_aa: CASSLARDRVNEQYF
cdr3_nt: TGTGCCAGCAGCTTAGCGAGGGACAGGGTGAACGAGCAGTACTTC

v_call: TRBV5-4
clone_size: few
d_call: NA
j_call: TRBJ2-7
cdr3_aa: CASSSGRDYEQYF
cdr3_nt: TGTGCCAGCAGCTCAGGCAGGGACTACGAGCAGTACTTC

v_call: TRBV30
clone_size: NA
d_call: NA
j_call: TRBJ1-4
cdr3_aa: CAWSASPEKLLF
cdr3_nt: TGTGCCTGGAGTGCGAGCCCTGAAAAACTGCTTTTT

v_call: TRBV2
clone_size: few
d_call: NA
j_call: TRBJ2-7
cdr3_aa: CASRDSRYEQYF
cdr3_nt: TGTGCCAGCAGGGACAGTCGCTACGAGCAGTACTTC

v_call: TRBV13
clone_size: once
d_call: TRBD1
j_call: TRBJ2-5
cdr3_aa: CASSSRQGWQETQYF
cdr3_nt: TGTGCCAGCAGCTCCAGACAGGGGTGGCAAGAGACCCAGTACTTC

v_call: TRBV27
clone_size: NA
d_call: TRBD1
j_call: TRBJ1-5
cdr3_aa: CASRTGGQSNQPQHF
cdr3_nt: TGTGCCAGCAGGACAGGGGGACAGAGCAATCAGCCCCAGCATTTT

v_call: TRBV11-2
clone_size: NA
d_call: NA
j_call: TRBJ2-7
cdr3_aa: CASSFFSGSYEQYF
cdr3_nt: TGTGCCAGCAGCTTTTTTTCCGGGTCCTACGAGCAGTACTTC

v_call: TRBV10-2
clone_size: NA
d_call: NA
j_call: TRBJ1-5
cdr3_aa: CASSVRSQPQHF
cdr3_nt: TGCGCCAGCAGTGTAAGGAGTCAGCCCCAGCATTTT

v_call: TRBV5-1
clone_size: NA
d_call: NA
j_call: TRBJ2-5
cdr3_aa: CASSLRSEQYF
cdr3_nt: TGCGCCAGCAGCTTGCGGAGTGAGCAGTACTTC

v_call: TRBV4-1
clone_size: once
d_call: TRBD1
j_call: TRBJ1-1
cdr3_aa: CASSRNQGQANTEAFF
cdr3_nt: TGCGCCAGCAGCCGAAACCAAGGACAGGCTAACACTGAAGCTTTCTTT

v_call: TRBV10-2
clone_size: NA
d_call: NA
j_call: TRBJ2-7
cdr3_aa: CATLGSSYEQYF
cdr3_nt: TGCGCCACCCTAGGCTCCTCCTACGAGCAGTACTTC

v_call: TRBV7-2
clone_size: few
d_call: NA
j_call: TRBJ1-3
cdr3_aa: CASSLVPGDLGGNTIYF
cdr3_nt: TGTGCCAGCAGCTTAGTGCCGGGGGATCTCGGCGGAAACACCATATATTTT

v_call: TRBV7-9
clone_size: few
d_call: NA
j_call: TRBJ2-2
cdr3_aa: CASSLSENTGELFF
cdr3_nt: TGTGCCAGCAGCTTAAGCGAGAACACCGGGGAGCTGTTTTTT

v_call: TRBV6-1
clone_size: NA
d_call: NA
j_call: TRBJ2-7
cdr3_aa: CASSELAAYEQYF
cdr3_nt: TGTGCCAGCAGTGAACTAGCAGCCTACGAGCAGTACTTC

v_call: TRBV6-5
clone_size: NA
d_call: TRBD1
j_call: TRBJ1-5
cdr3_aa: CASKNDRVSNQPQHF
cdr3_nt: TGTGCCAGCAAAAACGACAGGGTGAGCAATCAGCCCCAGCATTTT

v_call: TRBV5-1
clone_size: NA
d_call: TRBD2
j_call: TRBJ2-3
cdr3_aa: CASSLGLAGGPTSTDTQYF
cdr3_nt: TGCGCCAGCAGCTTGGGACTAGCGGGAGGTCCTACTAGCACAGATACGCAGTATTTT

v_call: TRBV19
clone_size: NA
d_call: TRBD1
j_call: TRBJ2-6
cdr3_aa: CASSQTGSGANVLTF
cdr3_nt: TGTGCCAGTAGCCAGACAGGGTCGGGGGCCAACGTCCTGACTTTC

v_call: TRBV7-6
clone_size: NA
d_call: TRBD2
j_call: TRBJ2-7
cdr3_aa: CASSLKGLAGVGSYEQYF
cdr3_nt: TGTGCCAGCAGCTTAAAGGGTCTAGCGGGAGTCGGTAGCTACGAGCAGTACTTC

v_call: TRBV6-1
clone_size: NA
d_call: NA
j_call: TRBJ1-5
cdr3_aa: CASSGSSNQPQHF
cdr3_nt: TGTGCCAGCAGCGGGTCTAGCAATCAGCCCCAGCATTTT

v_call: TRBV4-1
clone_size: NA
d_call: TRBD2
j_call: TRBJ2-7
cdr3_aa: CASSQDGALAGADNPYEQYF
cdr3_nt: TGCGCCAGCAGCCAAGATGGGGCCCTTGCGGGAGCCGACAATCCCTACGAGCAGTACTTC

v_call: TRBV7-9
clone_size: once
d_call: NA
j_call: TRBJ1-1
cdr3_aa: CASSLGQSTEAFF
cdr3_nt: TGTGCCAGCAGCTTAGGACAGAGCACTGAAGCTTTCTTT

v_call: TRBV2
clone_size: NA
d_call: TRBD2
j_call: TRBJ2-3
cdr3_aa: CASGTQAGTDTQYF
cdr3_nt: TGTGCCAGCGGTACTCAAGCGGGGACAGATACGCAGTATTTT

v_call: TRBV10-1
clone_size: few
d_call: NA
j_call: TRBJ1-1
cdr3_aa: CASSRGTEAFF
cdr3_nt: TGCGCCAGCAGCAGGGGTACTGAAGCTTTCTTT

v_call: TRBV6-1
clone_size: NA
d_call: NA
j_call: TRBJ2-7
cdr3_aa: CASSEGRGHEQYF
cdr3_nt: TGTGCCAGCAGTGAAGGCAGGGGCCACGAGCAGTACTTC

v_call: TRBV27
clone_size: NA
d_call: TRBD2
j_call: TRBJ2-3
cdr3_aa: CASSLLAGITDTQYF
cdr3_nt: TGTGCCAGCAGTTTATTAGCGGGGATCACAGATACGCAGTATTTT

v_call: TRBV5-1
clone_size: NA
d_call: TRBD2
j_call: TRBJ2-7
cdr3_aa: CASSLGLAGNPEQYF
cdr3_nt: TGCGCCAGCAGCTTAGGACTAGCGGGAAACCCCGAGCAGTACTTC

v_call: TRBV6-1
clone_size: NA
d_call: NA
j_call: TRBJ1-1
cdr3_aa: CASSEATAKATEAFF
cdr3_nt: TGTGCCAGCAGTGAAGCGACAGCGAAGGCCACTGAAGCTTTCTTT

v_call: TRBV19
clone_size: once
d_call: TRBD1
j_call: TRBJ2-4
cdr3_aa: CASTQGAPINIQYF
cdr3_nt: TGTGCCAGTACCCAGGGGGCCCCCATAAACATTCAGTACTTC

v_call: TRBV5-1
clone_size: once
d_call: NA
j_call: TRBJ2-1
cdr3_aa: CASSFSPTGYDYNEQFF
cdr3_nt: TGCGCCAGCAGCTTTTCACCGACAGGTTATGACTACAATGAGCAGTTCTTC

v_call: TRBV7-2
clone_size: NA
d_call: TRBD2
j_call: TRBJ2-3
cdr3_aa: CASSPGLAGGSTQYF
cdr3_nt: TGTGCCAGCAGCCCGGGACTAGCGGGAGGGAGTACGCAGTATTTT

v_call: TRBV4-1
clone_size: medium-sized
d_call: NA
j_call: TRBJ1-1
cdr3_aa: CASRRSTGSEAFF
cdr3_nt: TGCGCCAGCAGAAGGTCGACAGGTTCTGAAGCTTTCTTT

v_call: TRBV19
clone_size: once
d_call: TRBD1
j_call: TRBJ1-2
cdr3_aa: CASSIEGTGLYGYTF
cdr3_nt: TGTGCCAGTAGTATTGAGGGGACAGGGCTCTATGGCTACACCTTC

v_call: TRBV30
clone_size: NA
d_call: NA
j_call: TRBJ2-1
cdr3_aa: CAWSAGVGYNEQFF
cdr3_nt: TGTGCCTGGAGCGCAGGGGTAGGCTACAATGAGCAGTTCTTC

v_call: TRBV5-4
clone_size: NA
d_call: TRBD2
j_call: TRBJ2-5
cdr3_aa: CASSLGTSGSGETQYF
cdr3_nt: TGTGCCAGCAGCTTGGGGACTAGCGGGAGCGGGGAGACCCAGTACTTC

v_call: TRBV6-1
clone_size: NA
d_call: TRBD1
j_call: TRBJ1-4
cdr3_aa: CASSLTGVVNEKLFF
cdr3_nt: TGTGCCAGCAGCCTCACAGGGGTAGTAAATGAAAAACTGTTTTTT

v_call: TRBV19
clone_size: NA
d_call: TRBD2
j_call: TRBJ2-3
cdr3_aa: CASSPWDGGLAGNTDTQYF
cdr3_nt: TGTGCCAGTAGTCCCTGGGACGGTGGACTAGCGGGGAACACAGATACGCAGTATTTT